These T cell receptor beta chains were read from a single sample in a study of blood T cell repertoires in COVID-19. TCRdb keeps only in-frame clones here, not all; method: immunoSEQ multiplex PCR. The table has roughly 32,000 clones, 90% seen once. The sample was peripheral blood. These receptors were collected from an elderly man with acute or convalescent COVID-19. The CDR3 runs from the conserved cysteine through the conserved F or W. A D gene is named only where the DNA matches it firmly. The size field is filled for only some rows; it gives once, few, many or a size class.

size,D,J,V,CDR3,DNA
NA,TRBD1,TRBJ1-2,TRBV3-1/TRBV3-2,CASSPGTAYGYTF,TGTGCCAGCAGCCCCGGGACAGCCTATGGCTACACCTTC
NA,NA,TRBJ2-6,TRBV21-1,CASSLLGGAWANVLTF,TGTGCCAGCAGCCTGCTCGGGGGGGCCTGGGCCAACGTCCTGACTTTC
NA,NA,TRBJ2-1,TRBV10-1,CASSGSNNEQFF,TGCGCCAGCAGTGGAAGCAACAATGAGCAGTTCTTC
NA,TRBD1,TRBJ1-2,TRBV10-2,CASSDWGTGSLIAYGYTF,TGCGCCAGCAGTGATTGGGGGACAGGGTCCCTTATCGCCTATGGCTACACCTTC
NA,NA,TRBJ2-3,TRBV2,CASSASGRITDTQYF,TGTGCCAGCAGTGCGTCAGGGAGGATCACAGATACGCAGTATTTT
NA,NA,TRBJ1-1,TRBV19,CASSTTGNTEAFF,TGTGCCAGTAGTACCACAGGGAACACTGAAGCTTTCTTT
NA,TRBD1,TRBJ2-7,TRBV6-5,CASSSHRGESTAQYF,TGTGCCAGCAGTTCGCACAGGGGAGAGAGTACAGCGCAGTACTTC
NA,NA,TRBJ1-6,TRBV7-9,CASSLGEGLGNNSPLHF,TGTGCCAGCAGCCTCGGGGAGGGCTTGGGAAATAATTCACCCCTCCACTTT
NA,NA,TRBJ1-1,TRBV20-1,CSRRTGEGFF,TGCAGTCGCCGGACTGGCGAGGGTTTCTTT
NA,NA,TRBJ2-2,TRBV18,CASSPTGPRELFF,TGTGCCAGCTCACCGACAGGTCCCCGGGAGCTGTTTTTT
NA,NA,TRBJ2-7,TRBV9,CASSVGQGISYEQYF,TGTGCCAGCAGCGTAGGTCAGGGGATCTCCTACGAGCAGTACTTC
NA,TRBD1,TRBJ1-1,TRBV5-1,CASSYQTGDTEAFF,TGCGCCAGCAGCTACCAGACAGGGGATACTGAAGCTTTCTTT
once,NA,TRBJ2-5,TRBV7-8,CASEYQETQYF,TGTGCCAGCGAGTACCAAGAGACCCAGTACTTC
NA,TRBD1,TRBJ1-6,TRBV30,CAWSGTGYSPLHF,TGTGCCTGGTCCGGGACAGGGTATTCACCCCTCCACTTT
NA,NA,TRBJ2-6,TRBV7-2,CASSLLVSGANVLTF,TGTGCCAGCAGCTTACTTGTCTCTGGGGCCAACGTCCTGACTTTC
NA,NA,TRBJ1-5,TRBV6-6,CASSQTAAGPRNQPQHF,TGTGCCAGCAGTCAGACGGCCGCGGGGCCTCGCAATCAGCCCCAGCATTTT
NA,TRBD1,TRBJ1-2,TRBV27,CASSPLGQGAGYTF,TGTGCCAGCAGTCCCCTGGGACAGGGAGCTGGCTACACCTTC
NA,TRBD2,TRBJ2-7,TRBV12-3/TRBV12-4,CASSIAGGREQYF,TGTGCCAGCAGCATAGCGGGGGGGCGAGAGCAGTACTTC
NA,NA,TRBJ2-7,TRBV6-5,CASSSRTGASYEQYF,TGTGCCAGCAGTTCCCGGACGGGAGCCTCCTACGAGCAGTACTTC
NA,NA,TRBJ1-4,TRBV20-1,CSASGGNTNEKLFF,TGCAGTGCTAGTGGAGGGAATACTAATGAAAAACTGTTTTTT
NA,TRBD1,TRBJ1-3,TRBV4-1,CASSQTRGLGNTIYF,TGCGCCAGCAGCCAAACCAGGGGGCTCGGAAACACCATATATTTT
NA,NA,TRBJ2-6,TRBV9,CASSLLGANVLTF,TGTGCCAGCAGCCTCCTCGGGGCCAACGTCCTGACTTTC
NA,TRBD1,TRBJ1-1,TRBV18,CASSPGTGYTEAFF,TGTGCCAGCTCACCAGGGACAGGGTACACTGAAGCTTTCTTT
NA,NA,TRBJ2-3,TRBV7-6,CASSLARVPTDTQYF,TGTGCCAGCAGCTTAGCGAGGGTGCCCACAGATACGCAGTATTTT
NA,NA,TRBJ1-2,TRBV28,CASSFFPARDYGYTF,TGTGCCAGCAGTTTTTTTCCGGCCAGGGACTATGGCTACACCTTC
NA,NA,TRBJ1-6,TRBV6-6,CASSYTGVASPLHF,TGTGCCAGCAGTTACACGGGGGTGGCTTCACCCCTCCACTTT
NA,NA,TRBJ2-1,TRBV7-2,CASSSGVGNEQFF,TGTGCCAGCAGCTCCGGGGTGGGGAATGAGCAGTTCTTC
NA,NA,TRBJ2-6,TRBV5-6,CASSPEWGAGANVLTF,TGTGCCAGCAGCCCAGAGTGGGGGGCTGGGGCCAACGTCCTGACTTTC
once,NA,TRBJ2-5,TRBV9,CASRSGLPILSEETQYF,TGTGCCAGCAGAAGCGGACTACCAATACTCAGCGAAGAGACCCAGTACTTC
NA,NA,TRBJ1-2,TRBV27,CASNDSVYGYTF,TGTGCCAGCAATGACAGCGTGTATGGCTACACCTTC
NA,NA,TRBJ1-2,TRBV4-1,CASSQGTDGYTF,TGCGCCAGCAGCCAAGGGACAGATGGCTACACCTTC